Below, 9 T cell receptor beta chains from the same sample are listed, as sequenced in a study of CD8+ T cells in alopecia areata. RNA, once extracted, was reverse transcribed into cDNA for use as the sequencing template. Sequencing was performed with immunoSEQ multiplex PCR; in TCRdb, only in-frame clones are kept and a portion is missing. The sample carries under 65,000 clones, about 40% recorded once. Sequencing was carried out using NKG2D-low CD8+ T cells sorted from blood. Receptors were obtained from a human donor with alopecia areata.

The sample holds a few counts of this clone. The CDR3 DNA sequence: TGTGCCAGCAGCTTGGTACGTCCTGGCTCTGGGGCCAACGTCCTGACTTTC. This translates into CASSLVRPGSGANVLTF. The gene calls are TRBV5-5 and TRBJ2-6; D unclear. V was shortened by 0 bases and J by 0 bases, with 10 bases between the two germline ends. CDR3 length: 17 residues. CDR1 and CDR2 from the germline V gene are SGHKS and YYEKEE (reference sequence).

The V gene is TRBV29-1, the J gene TRBJ2-1; D is ambiguous. CDR3 size: 11 residues. Trimming took 1 base from V and 6 from J, leaving 4 bases between them. Per the germline V gene, CDR1 is SQVTM and CDR2 is ANQGSEA. CDR3 amino acids: CSVEGPNEQFF. CDR3 bases: TGCAGCGTTGAAGGTCCCAATGAGCAGTTCTTC.

The V and J genes are TRBV7-2 and TRBJ2-7; tentative D call: TRBD1 (6 bases). This CDR3 spans 12 amino acids. Germline lookup yields CDR1 SGHTA and CDR2 FQGNSA. Trimming pared 5 bases from V and 12 bases from J, leaving 17 bases between. The CDR3 coding sequence is TGTGCCAGCAGCGATTGGCCTGACAGGAGGTACTTC. Translated, it gives CASSDWPDRRYF.

The chain has TRBV27 and TRBJ2-7; D might be TRBD2 (5 bases). The CDR3 has 15 residues. Trimming took 5 bases from V and 3 from J, leaving 17 bases between them. Germline V gene data show CDR1 as MNHEY and CDR2 as SMNVEV (reference sequence). The CDR3 sequence: CASSGLGSALYEQYF. The CDR3 DNA reads as TGTGCCAGCAGTGGACTCGGGTCGGCGCTCTACGAGCAGTACTTC.

This clone has more than one count but fewer than ten. This chain links TRBV7-9 with TRBJ2-1; possible D gene TRBD2, 5 bases. The CDR3 loop spans 12 amino acids. The V and J ends lost 3 bases and 10 bases respectively, with 10 bases between them. Germline V lookup: CDR1 SEHNR, CDR2 FQNEAQ (reference sequence). CDR3 in amino acids: CASSFPRREQFF. DNA for the CDR3: TGTGCCAGCAGCTTTCCTCGGAGGGAGCAGTTCTTC.

The chain couples TRBV27 to TRBJ2-7; D remains ambiguous. The CDR3 is 11 amino acids. The ends were cut back, 6 bases at V and 7 bases at J, with 10 bases in the middle. The V gene's germline CDR1 is MNHEY and CDR2 SMNVEV (reference sequence). Written as DNA, the CDR3 is TGTGCCAGCAGCTCGACTGGGGAGCAGTACTTC. It is translated as CASSSTGEQYF.

In this sample, this clone turned up a few times. The chain combines TRBV4-3 with TRBJ1-2, with D uncertain. The V end lost 0 bases, the J end lost 3 bases, and 14 bases lay between the germline ends. Germline V gives CDR1 LGHNA, CDR2 YSLEER. The CDR3 runs 16 residues. The CDR3, as DNA: TGCGCCAGCAGCCAAGACGAAGACGGCCACTACTATGGCTACACCTTC. Translation gives CASSQDEDGHYYGYTF.

The V call is TRBV28, the J call TRBJ2-7; 10 bases are a match to TRBD1. CDR1 MDHEN and CDR2 SYDVKM come from the germline V gene. The CDR3 has 13 amino acids. V dropped 8 bases and J dropped 4; count of bases not matched to a gene: 5. The DNA for the CDR3 is TGTGCCAGCGAACCGGGACAGGGGTACGAGCAGTACTTC. The encoded protein is CASEPGQGYEQYF.

The chain has TRBV11-2 and TRBJ2-7; D not resolved. Germline V gene data show CDR1 as SGHAT and CDR2 as FQNNGV. Deletions cut 2 bases from V and 6 bases from J, with 11 bases between. CDR3 size: 13 residues. The CDR3 DNA follows: TGTGCCAGCAGCTTATTAGGGCCGGGCGAGCAGTACTTC. Translation gives CASSLLGPGEQYF.